These T cell receptor beta chains were read from a single sample in a study of control samples from healthy donors and cancer patients. Data came from immunoSEQ multiplex PCR; TCRdb stores just in-frame clones and leaves some out. Of around 92,000 clones listed, approximately 82% are singletons. Sequencing was done on a sample of blood. Receptor source: a man in his 60s in good health. The CDR3 runs from the conserved cysteine through the conserved F or W. The D gene is left open where the match is weak. Size tells how often a clone was seen (once, few, many) or the class of an expanded clone, and some rows leave it out.

TRBV19,TRBJ2-5,NA,NA,CASSIDKYRMETQYF,TGTGCCAGTAGTATAGATAAGTACAGAATGGAGACCCAGTACTTC
TRBV3-1/TRBV3-2,TRBJ2-5,NA,NA,CASSQDIRLRETQYF,TGTGCCAGCAGCCAAGATATTAGGTTGAGGGAGACCCAGTACTTC
TRBV7-2,TRBJ2-7,NA,NA,CASSLQETYEQYF,TGTGCCAGCAGCTTGCAGGAGACCTACGAGCAGTACTTC
TRBV9,TRBJ2-3,NA,NA,CASSVAGWTTTDTQYF,TGTGCCAGCAGCGTAGCGGGCTGGACGACCACAGATACGCAGTATTTT
TRBV30,TRBJ2-5,TRBD1,NA,CASGQAWRETQYF,TGTGCATCAGGACAGGCCTGGAGGGAGACCCAGTACTTC
TRBV3-1/TRBV3-2,TRBJ2-2,NA,NA,CASSHRNTGELFF,TGTGCCAGCAGCCACCGGAACACCGGGGAGCTGTTTTTT
TRBV5-6,TRBJ2-7,NA,NA,CASSLAATPAYEQYF,TGTGCCAGCAGCTTGGCGGCGACTCCCGCCTACGAGCAGTACTTC
TRBV4-2,TRBJ1-1,TRBD1,NA,CASSQRQGVPEAFF,TGTGCCAGCAGCCAGAGACAGGGAGTCCCTGAAGCTTTCTTT
TRBV7-9,TRBJ2-5,NA,NA,CASSRNGIRGETQYF,TGTGCCAGCAGCCGTAATGGGATCAGAGGGGAGACCCAGTACTTC
TRBV10-1,TRBJ1-1,NA,NA,CASSEGRVNTEAFF,TGCGCCAGCAGCGAGGGTCGGGTGAACACTGAAGCTTTCTTT
TRBV24-1,TRBJ2-6,NA,NA,CAIGGEGSGANVLTF,TGTGCCATTGGGGGAGAGGGCTCTGGGGCCAACGTCCTGACTTTC
TRBV5-1,TRBJ1-1,TRBD1,NA,CASSLGDRVGNTEAFF,TGCGCCAGCAGCTTGGGGGACAGGGTCGGAAACACTGAAGCTTTCTTT
TRBV6-6,TRBJ1-5,TRBD1,NA,CASSNALTGEDQPQHF,TGTGCCAGCAGTAATGCTCTGACAGGGGAGGACCAGCCCCAGCATTTT
TRBV29-1,TRBJ1-2,NA,NA,CSAIETADYTF,TGCAGCGCAATCGAGACAGCTGACTACACCTTC
TRBV19,TRBJ2-1,TRBD1,NA,CASEDRGTNEQFF,TGTGCCAGTGAAGACAGGGGGACGAATGAGCAGTTCTTC
TRBV27,TRBJ2-7,NA,NA,CASSLGRAYEQYF,TGTGCCAGCAGTTTAGGCAGGGCGTACGAGCAGTACTTC
TRBV30,TRBJ1-1,NA,once,CAWAPFGRVNTEAFF,TGTGCCTGGGCCCCTTTCGGTAGGGTGAACACTGAAGCTTTCTTT
TRBV7-9,TRBJ2-6,NA,NA,CASSWEWEANVLTF,TGTGCCAGCAGTTGGGAGTGGGAGGCCAACGTCCTGACTTTC
TRBV27,TRBJ2-5,TRBD2,NA,CASSPRGGGETQYF,TGTGCCAGCAGCCCCCGGGGGGGTGGAGAGACCCAGTACTTC
TRBV30,TRBJ2-7,NA,NA,CAWSVSWAGANYEQYF,TGTGCCTGGAGTGTAAGTTGGGCGGGGGCTAACTACGAGCAGTACTTC
TRBV27,TRBJ2-7,NA,few,CASSLQGTYEQYF,TGTGCCAGCAGTTTACAGGGCACCTACGAGCAGTACTTC
TRBV11-2,TRBJ2-7,NA,NA,CASSLDGLPIREQYF,TGTGCCAGCAGCTTAGACGGACTCCCTATTCGGGAGCAGTACTTC
TRBV30,TRBJ2-3,NA,NA,CAWRTGVSTDTQYF,TGTGCCTGGCGGACGGGGGTGAGCACAGATACGCAGTATTTT
TRBV7-8,TRBJ2-1,TRBD1,NA,CASSTDRGGYNEQFF,TGTGCCAGCAGCACGGACAGGGGGGGTTACAATGAGCAGTTCTTC
TRBV4-2,TRBJ1-3,NA,many,CASSQDSLGSGNTIYF,TGTGCCAGCAGCCAAGATAGTTTGGGCTCTGGAAACACCATATATTTT
TRBV29-1,TRBJ1-4,TRBD1,NA,CSVAAGGNEKLFF,TGCAGCGTTGCTGCAGGGGGCAATGAAAAACTGTTTTTT
TRBV12-5,TRBJ2-5,NA,NA,CASGLGREYQETQYF,TGTGCTAGTGGTTTGGGCCGGGAGTACCAAGAGACCCAGTACTTC
TRBV5-4,TRBJ2-2,NA,NA,CASSLETTVNTGELFF,TGTGCCAGCAGCTTGGAGACAACCGTGAACACCGGGGAGCTGTTTTTT
TRBV15,TRBJ1-2,NA,NA,CATSGGAVYGYTF,TGTGCCACCAGTGGAGGGGCGGTCTATGGCTACACCTTC
TRBV24-1,TRBJ2-2,TRBD1,NA,CATSARIVVEQGAGELFF,TGTGCCACCAGTGCTAGAATCGTCGTTGAACAGGGGGCCGGGGAGCTGTTTTTT
TRBV6-5,TRBJ1-6,TRBD1,NA,CATGRDRGNSPLHF,TGTGCCACGGGCCGAGACAGGGGAAATTCACCCCTCCACTTT
TRBV5-4,TRBJ1-2,NA,NA,CASSLNRDYGYTF,TGTGCCAGCAGCTTGAACAGGGACTATGGCTACACCTTC
TRBV6-4,TRBJ2-3,NA,many,CASSDKNTDTQYF,TGTGCCAGCAGTGACAAAAACACAGATACGCAGTATTTT
TRBV9,TRBJ2-3,NA,NA,CASSVGLSRGGTDTQYF,TGTGCCAGCAGCGTAGGGCTGTCTAGGGGGGGGACAGATACGCAGTATTTT
TRBV7-6,TRBJ2-7,TRBD2,NA,CASGILAGGHSYEQYF,TGTGCCAGCGGAATATTAGCGGGGGGGCACTCCTACGAGCAGTACTTC
TRBV30,TRBJ1-5,NA,few,CAWSVQGDQPQHF,TGTGCCTGGAGTGTACAAGGAGATCAGCCCCAGCATTTT
TRBV19,TRBJ2-1,NA,NA,CASSARVPSNEQFF,TGTGCCAGTAGTGCGCGGGTACCGTCGAATGAGCAGTTCTTC
TRBV21-1,TRBJ1-1,NA,NA,CASTHPNTEAFF,TGTGCCAGCACGCACCCGAACACTGAAGCTTTCTTT
TRBV28,TRBJ2-1,NA,NA,CASSLGQAVNEQFF,TGTGCCAGCAGTTTAGGGCAGGCTGTGAATGAGCAGTTCTTC
TRBV4-2,TRBJ1-5,NA,NA,CASSQEPGLRNQPQHF,TGTGCCAGCAGCCAAGAACCAGGGTTACGCAATCAGCCCCAGCATTTT
TRBV5-8,TRBJ2-7,TRBD1,NA,CASSLTGQGWSEQYF,TGTGCCAGCAGCTTGACGGGACAGGGATGGAGCGAGCAGTACTTC
TRBV6-7,TRBJ1-4,TRBD1,NA,CASRLDRAGEKLFF,TGTGCCAGCAGGCTGGACAGGGCTGGTGAAAAACTGTTTTTT
TRBV7-6,TRBJ2-1,NA,NA,CASSGIGSSYNEQFF,TGTGCCAGCAGCGGGATAGGGAGCTCCTACAATGAGCAGTTCTTC
TRBV5-1,TRBJ2-7,NA,NA,CASSPTAWGAYEQYF,TGCGCCAGCAGCCCGACCGCATGGGGGGCCTACGAGCAGTACTTC
TRBV6-1,TRBJ2-5,TRBD1,NA,CASSEGVGTGGKVTQYF,TGTGCCAGCAGTGAAGGGGTAGGGACAGGGGGTAAAGTGACCCAGTACTTC
TRBV7-6,TRBJ2-1,TRBD2,NA,CASSSGLAGHNEQFF,TGTGCCAGCAGTTCAGGACTAGCGGGGCACAATGAGCAGTTCTTC
TRBV7-8,TRBJ2-1,NA,NA,CASSLITGNEQFF,TGTGCCAGCAGCTTAATTACAGGTAATGAGCAGTTCTTC
TRBV6-1,TRBJ1-2,TRBD1,few,CASSEQGDGYTF,TGTGCCAGCAGTGAACAGGGGGATGGCTACACCTTC
TRBV5-6,TRBJ2-3,TRBD1,few,CASSLRTGGTDTQYF,TGTGCCAGCAGCCTTCGGACAGGGGGCACAGATACGCAGTATTTT
TRBV2,TRBJ2-4,NA,NA,CASSEAIGGIQYF,TGTGCCAGCAGTGAAGCTATTGGAGGAATTCAGTACTTC